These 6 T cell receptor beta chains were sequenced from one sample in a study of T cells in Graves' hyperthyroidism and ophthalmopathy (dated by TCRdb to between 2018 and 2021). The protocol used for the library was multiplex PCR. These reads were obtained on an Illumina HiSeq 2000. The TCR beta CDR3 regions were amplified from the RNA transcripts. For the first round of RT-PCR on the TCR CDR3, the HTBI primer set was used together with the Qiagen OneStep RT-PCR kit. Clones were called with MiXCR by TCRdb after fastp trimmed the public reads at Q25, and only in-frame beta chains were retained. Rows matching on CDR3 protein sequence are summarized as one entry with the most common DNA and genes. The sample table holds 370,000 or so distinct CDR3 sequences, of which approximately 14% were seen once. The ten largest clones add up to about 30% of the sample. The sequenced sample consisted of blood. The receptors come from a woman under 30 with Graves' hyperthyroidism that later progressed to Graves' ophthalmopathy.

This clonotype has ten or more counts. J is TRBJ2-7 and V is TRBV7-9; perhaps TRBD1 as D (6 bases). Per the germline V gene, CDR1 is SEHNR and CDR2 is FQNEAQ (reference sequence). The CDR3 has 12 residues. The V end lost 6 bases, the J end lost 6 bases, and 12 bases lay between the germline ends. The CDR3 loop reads CASSRTVGEQYF. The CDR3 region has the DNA TGTGCCAGCAGTCGGACAGTGGGCGAGCAGTACTTC.

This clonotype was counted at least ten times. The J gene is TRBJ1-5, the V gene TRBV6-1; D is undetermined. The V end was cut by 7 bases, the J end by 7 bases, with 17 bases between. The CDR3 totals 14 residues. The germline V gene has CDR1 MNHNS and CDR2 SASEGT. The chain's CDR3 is CASTTGRTWQPQHF. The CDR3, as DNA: TGTGCCAGCACCACCGGACGGACTTGGCAGCCCCAGCATTTT.

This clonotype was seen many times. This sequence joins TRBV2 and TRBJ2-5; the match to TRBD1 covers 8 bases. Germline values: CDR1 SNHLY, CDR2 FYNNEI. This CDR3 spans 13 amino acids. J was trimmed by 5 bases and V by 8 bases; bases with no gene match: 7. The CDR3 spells CASLRGREETQYF. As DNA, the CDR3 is TGTGCCAGCCTCAGGGGGCGCGAGGAGACCCAGTACTTC.

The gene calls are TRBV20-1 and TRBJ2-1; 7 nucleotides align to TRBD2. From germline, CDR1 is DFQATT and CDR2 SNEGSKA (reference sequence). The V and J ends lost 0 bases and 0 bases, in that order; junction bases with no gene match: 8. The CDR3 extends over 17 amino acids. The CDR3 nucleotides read TGCAGTGCTAGAGACGCGACTAGCCCGAGCTCCTACAATGAGCAGTTCTTC. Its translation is CSARDATSPSSYNEQFF.

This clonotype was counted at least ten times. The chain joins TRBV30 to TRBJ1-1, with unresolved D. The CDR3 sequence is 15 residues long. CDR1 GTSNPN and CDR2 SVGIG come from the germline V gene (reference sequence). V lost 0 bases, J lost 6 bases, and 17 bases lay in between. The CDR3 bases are TGTGCCTGGAGTGTAAGGGTAGAGGGAACTTCTGAAGCTTTCTTT. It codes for CAWSVRVEGTSEAFF.

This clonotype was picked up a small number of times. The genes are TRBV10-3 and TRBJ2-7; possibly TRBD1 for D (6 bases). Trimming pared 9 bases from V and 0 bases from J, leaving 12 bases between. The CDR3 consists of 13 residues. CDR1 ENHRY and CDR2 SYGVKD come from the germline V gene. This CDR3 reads CAIRQDDSYEQYF. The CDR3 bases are TGTGCCATTCGACAGGACGACTCCTACGAGCAGTACTTC.